What follows are 3 T cell receptor beta chains derived from one specimen sequenced in a study of T cell repertoires in cytomegalovirus infection. TCRdb itself ran the reads through MiXCR, one entry per CDR3 protein. The table has fewer than 30,000 distinct CDR3 sequences, more than 20% seen once. The antigens these receptors bind are not known. The material was CD8+ T cells from cultured PBMCs, obtained from culture after CMV antigen stimulation. The receptors come from a human donor in good health (CMV status not recorded). Some clones in this sample may be carry-over from other donors' samples.

A few counts support this clonotype. The chain has TRBV6-1 and TRBJ2-7; D remains unclear. The CDR3 totals 14 residues. Germline V gene data show CDR1 as MNHNS and CDR2 as SASEGT. With 4 bases removed from V and 3 bases from J, the gap between germline ends came to 13 bases. CDR3 in DNA: TGTGCCAGCAGTGTGGTCTCGCTAGTCTACGAGCAGTACTTC. It is translated as CASSVVSLVYEQYF.

In its sample, this clonotype was seen many times. V gene TRBV7-2 combines with J gene TRBJ2-7, with TRBD1 as a possible D gene (5 bases). Trimming stripped 5 bases from V and 6 bases from J, with 14 bases between. The CDR3 totals 13 residues. CDR1 SGHTA and CDR2 FQGNSA come from the germline V gene. CDR3: CASSLQDSREQYF. The DNA of the CDR3 is TGTGCCAGCAGCCTACAAGACAGTCGCGAGCAGTACTTC. The entire variable domain, with the rest obtained from reference TRBV7-2 and TRBJ2-7, is as follows: GAGVSQSPSNKVTEKGKDVELRCDPISGHTALYWYRQSLGQGLEFLIYFQGNSAPDKSGLPSDRFSAERTGGSVSTLTIQRTQQEDSAVYLCASSLQDSREQYFGPGTRLTVT.

This chain joins TRBV20-1 and TRBJ2-1; D gene ambiguous. Germline assignment: CDR1 DFQATT and CDR2 SNEGSKA (reference sequence). The CDR3 has 13 amino acids. V lost 0 bases and J 10 bases, leaving 13 bases between the germline ends. CDR3 region: CSARDPAGMEQFF. The DNA of the CDR3 is TGCAGTGCTAGAGATCCTGCAGGCATGGAGCAGTTCTTC.